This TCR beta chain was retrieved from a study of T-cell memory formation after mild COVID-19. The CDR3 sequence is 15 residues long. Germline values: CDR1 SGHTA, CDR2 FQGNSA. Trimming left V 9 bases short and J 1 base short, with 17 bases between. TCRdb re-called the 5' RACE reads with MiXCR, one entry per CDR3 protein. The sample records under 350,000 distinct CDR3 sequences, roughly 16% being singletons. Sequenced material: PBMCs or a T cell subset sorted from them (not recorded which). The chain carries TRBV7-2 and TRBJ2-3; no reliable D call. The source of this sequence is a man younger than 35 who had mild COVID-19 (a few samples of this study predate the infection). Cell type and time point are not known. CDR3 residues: CASPPPGRGTDTQYF. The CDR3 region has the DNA TGTGCCAGTCCCCCCCCCGGGCGCGGCACAGATACGCAGTATTTT.